This TCR beta chain was documented in a study of cytomegalovirus exposure and HLA in healthy donors. A note on this clone: The antigen is unknown.

PCR used 60 Vbeta primers and 13 Jbeta primers. Profiling relied on immunoSEQ multiplex PCR, and the TCRdb table lists in-frame clones only, not all of them. The data contain 150,000 to 200,000 clones, 87% of them seen just once; the ten biggest clones take up around 0.21%. The CDR3 totals 13 residues. The V end lost 3 bases, the J end lost 0 bases, and 6 bases lay between the germline ends. CDR1 and CDR2 (germline): GTSNPN, SVGIG (reference sequence). Study findings and constraints: Most likely, a cluster of highly shared sequence variants arose as a sequencing artifact. Productive status was seen about 87% or about 30% of the time for most TCR beta V segments in an earlier analysis. In a later analysis, HLA-associated TCR beta chains were more clonally expanded than equally common others.

The sequence derives from a girl under three years old in good health and CMV-seronegative. The chain uses TRBV30 and TRBJ1-5; D gene uncertain. The sample was PBMCs. CDR3: CAWSGGSNQPQHF. The CDR3 DNA is TGTGCCTGGAGCGGTGGTAGCAATCAGCCCCAGCATTTT.